The next 28 T cell receptor beta chains were all read from a single sample in a study of blood T cell repertoires in COVID-19. Some clones are missing from TCRdb's copy, which holds only in-frame ones; the method was immunoSEQ multiplex PCR. The sample holds about 3,200 clones, 75% to 90% seen once. Specimen: peripheral blood. These receptors originate from a human donor with active COVID-19. The donor label of this sample is uncertain.

This rearrangement joins TRBV18 to TRBJ2-1; TRBD2 is a possible D gene (5 bases). The CDR3 loop spans 15 amino acids. V gave up 3 bases and J gave up 2 bases, with 11 bases separating them. From germline, CDR1 is KGHSH and CDR2 LQKENI. The CDR3 region is CASSPRAETYNEQFF. The CDR3 bases are TGTGCCAGCTCACCCCGAGCGGAAACCTACAATGAGCAGTTCTTC.

V and J are TRBV7-2 and TRBJ2-4; 10 positions match TRBD2. Germline V gene data show CDR1 as SGHTA and CDR2 as FQGNSA. CDR3 size: 16 residues. J gave up 7 bases and V 3 bases, and 9 bases lay outside the gene matches. The CDR3 protein is CASSFLAGESGNIQYF. CDR3 bases: TGTGCCAGCAGCTTCCTAGCGGGAGAGTCGGGGAACATTCAGTACTTC.

The rearrangement joins TRBV12-3 or TRBV12-4 to TRBJ1-2; 8 bases align to TRBD1. V shed 6 bases, J shed 4 bases, and the junction held 4 bases outside the gene matches. This CDR3 region has 13 residues. CDR3 in amino acids: CASRQGAAYGYTF. The CDR3 nucleotides are TGTGCCAGCAGGCAGGGGGCGGCCTATGGCTACACCTTC.

The V and J genes are TRBV25-1 and TRBJ2-6, with D tentatively TRBD1 (6 bases). Germline V CDR1 and CDR2: MGHDK, SYGVNS. The V and J ends lost 7 bases and 0 bases respectively, with 10 bases between them. CDR3 length: 15 residues. The DNA of the CDR3 is TGTGCCAGCAACGGACAGTTCTCTGGGGCCAACGTCCTGACTTTC. Encoded protein: CASNGQFSGANVLTF.

CDR3 nucleotides: TGTGCCAGCAGCCGGAAAGGACAGGGCGGAACGGAGACCCAGTACTTC. It translates to CASSRKGQGGTETQYF. The chain combines TRBV11-2 with TRBJ2-5; 8 bases agree with TRBD1. Trimming removed 5 bases from V and 5 bases from J; junction bases left unmatched: 13. CDR1 SGHAT and CDR2 FQNNGV come from the germline V gene. CDR3 length: 16 amino acids. The variable domain in full, with the rest retrieved from reference TRBV11-2 and TRBJ2-5, is EAGVAQSPRYKIIEKRQSVAFWCNPISGHATLYWYQQILGQGPKLLIQFQNNGVVDDSQLPKDRFSAERLKGVDSTLKIQPAKLEDSAVYLCASSRKGQGGTETQYFGPGTRLLVL.

The CDR3 nucleotides are TGTGCCAGCAGGGGAAGATCGGGACAGAGTAATTCACCCCTCCACTTT. The encoded protein is CASRGRSGQSNSPLHF. The chain carries TRBV2 and TRBJ1-6; TRBD1 matches 7 bases. CDR3 length: 16 amino acids. Germline CDR1 is SNHLY and CDR2 is FYNNEI. The J segment lost 6 bases and the V segment lost 6 bases, leaving 11 bases of the junction unmatched.

J is TRBJ1-3 and V is TRBV7-9; tentatively, D is TRBD1 (5 bases). V lost 2 bases and J 8 bases, leaving 7 bases between the germline ends. Germline assignment: CDR1 SEHNR and CDR2 FQNEAQ (reference sequence). The CDR3 is 12 residues long. The CDR3 nucleotides are TGTGCCAGCAGCTTACAGGGATACACCATATATTTT. Protein product: CASSLQGYTIYF.

This clone was seen a handful of times. The junction departs from germline at one end; a sequencing error may be responsible. The chain links TRBV28 to TRBJ2-7, with D possibly TRBD1 on 6 matching bases. The CDR3 loop spans 12 amino acids. Looked up from germline, CDR1 is MDHEN and CDR2 is SYDVKM. CDR3 nucleotides: TGTGCCAGCAGGTCCGACAGGTACGGGCAGTACTTC. It translates to CASRSDRYGQYF. Variable domain in full (rest from reference TRBV28 and TRBJ2-7): DVKVTQSSRYLVKRTGEKVFLECVQDMDHENMFWYRQDPGLGLRLIYFSYDVKMKEKGDIPEGYSVSREKKERFSLILESASTNQTSMYLCASRSDRYGQYFGPGTRLTVT.

This sequence joins TRBV6-2 or TRBV6-3 and TRBJ1-1; D possibly corresponds to TRBD1 (6 bases). The CDR3 has 17 residues. CDR1 and CDR2 (germline): MNHEY, SVGEGT. V was pared by 6 bases and J by 1 base, with 21 bases between. CDR3 sequence reads: CASSLVRGLEQNTEAFF. The CDR3 DNA is TGTGCCAGCAGCCTGGTCAGGGGCCTGGAACAGAACACTGAAGCTTTCTTT.

V gene TRBV6-5 combines with J gene TRBJ2-7, with 13 positions matching TRBD2. The germline CDR1 and CDR2 sequences are MNHEY and SVGAGI. Losses at the gene ends were 5 bases for V and 2 bases for J; bases not matched to a gene: 3. This CDR3 contains 15 residues. CDR3 nucleotides: TGTGCCAGCAGTAGGACTAGCGGGGGCCCCTACGAGCAGTACGTC. Its translation is CASSRTSGGPYEQYV.

This clone was found a few times. V and J are TRBV12-3 or TRBV12-4 and TRBJ1-5; D is unclear. This CDR3 has 12 residues. The V gene lost 6 bases and the J gene lost 7 bases, with 10 bases spanning the gap. CDR3 nucleotide sequence: TGTGCCAGCAGCTCTCCTGGCCAGCCCCAGCATTTT. As protein: CASSSPGQPQHF.

The chain has TRBV9 and TRBJ2-2, with 10 bases fitting TRBD2. The germline CDR1 and CDR2 sequences are SGDLS and YYNGEE. The CDR3 contains 19 residues. Unmatched junction bases numbered 10, after V lost 0 bases and J lost 2 bases. The CDR3 spells CASSVAYSGRPLNTGELFF. CDR3 DNA sequence: TGTGCCAGCAGCGTAGCCTATAGCGGGAGGCCGCTTAACACCGGGGAGCTGTTTTTT.

This sequence joins TRBV2 and TRBJ2-7; maybe TRBD2 (6 bases). The V and J ends lost 5 bases and 3 bases respectively, with 11 bases between them. The germline CDR1 and CDR2 sequences are SNHLY and FYNNEI. The CDR3 consists of 13 residues. The CDR3 region is CASSRQTSYEQYV. The CDR3, as DNA: TGTGCCAGCAGTCGTCAGACTAGCTACGAGCAGTACGTC.

The chain uses TRBV5-8 and TRBJ2-1; 9 bases line up with TRBD1. The CDR3 is 17 amino acids. CDR1 and CDR2 from the germline V gene are SGHTS and YDEGEE. Germline trimming cut 0 bases from V and 3 bases from J; bases unmatched to any gene: 7. CDR3 residues: CASSLVAGTGFYNEQFF. The CDR3 DNA sequence: TGTGCCAGCAGCTTGGTTGCCGGGACAGGGTTCTACAATGAGCAGTTCTTC.

The CDR3 DNA reads TGTGCAAGTCGCTTACCCACCCGAGGGACTAGCGGGAGCCCAGATACGCAGTATTTT. Protein sequence: CASRLPTRGTSGSPDTQYF. J is TRBJ2-3 and V is TRBV12-2; the D call of TRBD2 is as the table states it, not checked on the DNA. TRBV12-2 is designated a pseudogene. CDR3 length: 19 amino acids.

The chain uses TRBV7-6 and TRBJ2-6; TRBD1 is a possible D gene (6 bases). The CDR3 contains 16 residues. CDR1 SGHVS and CDR2 FNYEAQ come from the germline V gene. V lost 4 bases, J lost 1 base, and 11 bases lay in between. The chain's CDR3 is CASSSTGLSGANVLTF. The CDR3 DNA follows: TGTGCCAGCAGCTCCACAGGGTTATCTGGGGCCAACGTCCTGACTTTC.

The chain recombines TRBV7-8 with TRBJ2-4; 8 bases agree with TRBD1. V shed 2 bases and J 3 bases; nucleotides not matched to a gene: 0. The length of the CDR3 is 14 residues. Germline V gene lookup returns CDR1 SGHVS and CDR2 FQNEAQ. The CDR3 protein is CASSLTGGKNIQYF. As DNA, the CDR3 is TGTGCCAGCAGCTTAACAGGGGGCAAAAACATTCAGTACTTC.

The chain recombines TRBV3-1 (or the pseudogene TRBV3-2) with TRBJ2-3, with TRBD2 identical over 12 bases. Germline-derived CDR1 and CDR2 are LGHDT and YNNKEL (reference sequence). V gave up 4 bases and J gave up 6 bases; unmatched junction bases: 11. This CDR3 comprises 17 residues. The CDR3 loop is CASSPTSGSLFRDTQYF. In nucleotides, the CDR3 is TGTGCCAGCAGCCCGACTAGCGGGAGCCTTTTTCGGGATACGCAGTATTTT.

CDR3 loop: CASSVGTGKNTIYF. CDR3 coding DNA: TGTGCCAGCAGCGTAGGGACAGGGAAAAACACCATATATTTT. This sequence joins TRBV9 and TRBJ1-3; TRBD1 matches 8 bases. The junction had 2 bases not matched to a gene; V was cut back by 0 bases and J by 6 bases. CDR3 length equals 14 residues. Germline CDR1 is SGDLS and CDR2 is YYNGEE.

The chain couples TRBV28 to TRBJ2-7; perhaps TRBD1 as D (6 bases). The CDR3 runs to 13 residues. Deletions cut 2 bases from V and 2 bases from J, with 7 bases between. CDR1 is MDHEN, CDR2 SYDVKM, per germline. This chain's CDR3 is CASSLGQPYEQYF. The CDR3 region has the DNA TGTGCCAGCAGTTTAGGACAGCCCTACGAGCAGTACTTC.

The chain employs TRBV27 and TRBJ1-6; D possibly corresponds to TRBD1 (6 bases). The CDR3 totals 17 residues. Looked up from germline, CDR1 is MNHEY and CDR2 is SMNVEV (reference sequence). V lost 3 bases to trimming and J lost 7 bases, with 19 bases between them. CDR3 nucleotides: TGTGCCAGCAGTTTCGCCCCTTCACAGGGTATCAATTCACCCCTCCACTTT. Encoded protein: CASSFAPSQGINSPLHF.

The genes are TRBV28 and TRBJ1-5; 11 bases are shared with TRBD1. The CDR3 runs 16 residues. CDR1 and CDR2 from the germline V gene are MDHEN and SYDVKM. The V and J ends lost 5 bases and 2 bases, in that order; junction bases with no gene match: 5. This chain's CDR3 is CASSTGQGARNQPQHF. CDR3 DNA: TGTGCCAGCAGTACCGGACAGGGGGCACGCAATCAGCCCCAGCATTTT.

This clone was detected a few times. The V gene is TRBV2, the J gene TRBJ1-4; TRBD1 might be the D (5 bases). The germline CDR1 and CDR2 sequences are SNHLY and FYNNEI. The CDR3 extends over 14 amino acids. Trimming removed 9 bases at V and 8 bases at J, with 19 bases between. The CDR3 sequence: CARHAGLGREKLFF. CDR3 sequence (DNA): TGTGCCAGGCATGCGGGGCTGGGTCGAGAAAAACTGTTTTTT.

In this sample, this clone turned up a few times. The V gene is TRBV11-1, the J gene TRBJ2-2; the match to TRBD1 covers 8 bases. With 5 bases clipped from V and 5 bases from J, the junction kept 7 bases outside the gene matches. The CDR3 is 15 residues long. Germline lookup yields CDR1 SGHAT and CDR2 FQDESV (reference sequence). Here the CDR3 reads CASSRRTGKTGELFF. CDR3 nucleotide sequence: TGTGCCAGCAGCCGAAGGACAGGGAAAACCGGGGAGCTGTTTTTT.

CDR3 loop: CAWRGDQEQFF. CDR3 DNA: TGTGCCTGGAGAGGAGACCAGGAGCAGTTCTTC. V usage is TRBV30 and J usage is TRBJ2-1; D not resolved. The V end was cut by 3 bases, the J end by 10 bases, with 10 bases between. Germline CDR1 reads GTSNPN; CDR2 reads SVGIG (reference sequence). The CDR3 sequence is 11 residues long.

A single count supports this clone. This chain connects TRBV18 to TRBJ2-5; TRBD1 matches 10 bases. Trimming took 6 bases from V and 5 from J; bases not matched to a gene: 6. CDR3 size: 14 residues. Per germline, CDR1 KGHSH and CDR2 LQKENI. CDR3 nucleotide sequence: TGTGCCAGCTCCCCGGGGGACAGGGGCGAGACCCAGTACTTC. Protein sequence: CASSPGDRGETQYF.

The chain has TRBV4-3 and TRBJ2-1; possibly TRBD1 for D (6 bases). The ends were cut back, 0 bases at V and 6 bases at J, with 18 bases in the middle. The CDR3 sequence is 17 residues long. CDR1 is LGHNA and CDR2 is YSLEER in the germline V gene. Written as DNA, the CDR3 is TGCGCCAGCAGCCAAGATCTCGGACAGCGTCTGGTCAATGAGCAGTTCTTC. It specifies CASSQDLGQRLVNEQFF.

J is TRBJ2-1 and V is TRBV9; 7 positions match TRBD1. Germline V gene lookup returns CDR1 SGDLS and CDR2 YYNGEE. The CDR3 runs 15 residues. The V segment lost 0 bases and the J segment 9 bases; nucleotides outside the gene matches: 9. CDR3 nucleotides: TGTGCCAGCAGCGTAGATAGAGGGGGCCGTGGTGAGCAGTTCTTC. Translating gives CASSVDRGGRGEQFF.